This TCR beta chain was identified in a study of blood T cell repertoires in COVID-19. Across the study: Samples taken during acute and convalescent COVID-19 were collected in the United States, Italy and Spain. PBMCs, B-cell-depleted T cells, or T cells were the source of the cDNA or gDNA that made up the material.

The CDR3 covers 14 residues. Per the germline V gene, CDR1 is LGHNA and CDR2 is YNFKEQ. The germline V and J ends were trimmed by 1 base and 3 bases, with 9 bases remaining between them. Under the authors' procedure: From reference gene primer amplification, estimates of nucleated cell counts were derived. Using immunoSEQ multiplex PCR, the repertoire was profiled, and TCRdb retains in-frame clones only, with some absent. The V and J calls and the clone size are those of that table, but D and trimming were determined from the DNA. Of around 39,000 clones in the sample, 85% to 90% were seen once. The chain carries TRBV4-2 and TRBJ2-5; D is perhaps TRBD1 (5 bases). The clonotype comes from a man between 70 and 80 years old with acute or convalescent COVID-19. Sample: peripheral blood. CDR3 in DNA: TGTGCCAGCAGCCAAGGGGGCACCGAAGAGACCCAGTACTTC. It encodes CASSQGGTEETQYF.